Each of the 7 T cell receptor beta chains below was sequenced from the same sample in a study of beta chain features in type 1 diabetes (dated by TCRdb to the late 2010s). The library was made by the immunoSEQ multiplex PCR assay. The High Capacity cDNA Reverse Transcription Kit was used to reverse transcribe all of the isolated RNA, meaning that expressed TCRB transcripts were what got sequenced. In TCRdb, the immuneACCESS table is reduced to in-frame sequences with V and J assigned. These tables do not hold every clone; where another copy was compared, an unresolved V gene accounts for under half, and the others remain unexplained. For this sample the table gives about 350,000 clones, of which around 20% were detected only once. The top ten constitute under 0.055% of the sample. Input material: naive CD4+ T cells from blood. The sample's cell subset or site label is to be understood as: true naive CD4+ T cells. These receptors all come from a young woman in good health.

This sequence joins TRBV27 and TRBJ2-3, with D perhaps TRBD2 (6 bases). Germline V gene sequence: CDR1 MNHEY, CDR2 SMNVEV (reference sequence). The CDR3 loop spans 15 amino acids. Trimming pared 5 bases from V and 1 base from J, leaving 13 bases between. CDR3 protein: CASSMELAGTDTQYF. CDR3 in DNA: TGTGCCAGCAGTATGGAATTAGCGGGCACAGATACGCAGTATTTT.

This chain connects TRBV30 to TRBJ2-3, with a possible D match to TRBD2 (6 bases). Deletions cut 0 bases from V and 0 bases from J, with 16 bases between. This CDR3 contains 17 residues. Germline CDR1 and CDR2: GTSNPN and SVGIG (reference sequence). The CDR3 region is CAWSVRRDFLSTDTQYF. The CDR3 bases are TGTGCCTGGAGTGTTCGCCGGGACTTCCTAAGCACAGATACGCAGTATTTT.

The chain carries TRBV19 and TRBJ2-7; 10 bases match TRBD1. There are 13 residues in the CDR3. CDR1 is LNHDA, CDR2 SQIVND, per germline (reference sequence). After removal of 9 bases from V and 7 bases from J, the junction contained 9 bases not matched to a gene. Here the CDR3 DNA reads TGTGCCAGCGCCGGGGGACAGGGGCGGGAGCAGTACTTC. The encoded protein is CASAGGQGREQYF.

The V call is TRBV25-1, the J call TRBJ2-3; 9 nucleotides align to TRBD2. Per the germline V gene, CDR1 is MGHDK and CDR2 is SYGVNS. With V trimmed by 3 bases and J by 0 bases, 1 base remained unmatched. The length of the CDR3 is 15 residues. Here the CDR3 reads CASSDLAGSTDTQYF. CDR3 DNA sequence: TGTGCCAGCAGTGATCTAGCGGGAAGCACAGATACGCAGTATTTT.

The rearrangement links TRBV28 to TRBJ2-7; 9 positions agree with TRBD1. This CDR3 is built from 13 residues. CDR1 MDHEN and CDR2 SYDVKM come from the germline V gene. The V gene end was trimmed by 6 bases and the J gene end by 6 bases; junction bases not matched to a gene: 6. Here the CDR3 DNA reads TGTGCCAGCAGCAAGGGACAGGGAGGCGAGCAGTACTTC. This gives the protein CASSKGQGGEQYF.

V usage is TRBV11-1 and J usage is TRBJ2-2; D not resolved. Trimming pared 3 bases from V and 2 bases from J, leaving 7 bases between. Germline V lookup: CDR1 SGHAT, CDR2 FQDESV (reference sequence). The CDR3 extends over 14 amino acids. CDR3 in DNA: TGTGCCAGCAGCTTTAGCCGAAACACCGGGGAGCTGTTTTTT. This codes for CASSFSRNTGELFF.

The chain recombines TRBV18 with TRBJ1-6, with 11 bases matching TRBD1. In germline, CDR1 is KGHSH, CDR2 LQKENI. With V trimmed by 3 bases and J by 10 bases, 8 bases remained unmatched. The CDR3 covers 16 residues. The CDR3, as DNA: TGTGCCAGCTCACCTACCCTGGGACAGGGGGAATCACCCCTCCACTTT. The encoded protein is CASSPTLGQGESPLHF.